Sequencing of this TCR beta chain was carried out in a study of blood T cell repertoires in COVID-19. Assay used: immunoSEQ multiplex PCR; TCRdb lists only in-frame clones, some missing. The sample yields about 190,000 clones, 65% to 85% seen once. Trimming left V 3 bases short and J 1 base short, with 16 bases between. The germline CDR1 and CDR2 sequences are LGHNA and YSLEER. The CDR3 contains 17 residues. Sequences were obtained from PBMCs or T cells enriched from blood (not recorded which). The receptor's source is a young woman who had been exposed to COVID-19. The chain carries TRBV4-3 and TRBJ2-1, with D hard to call. The CDR3 loop reads CASSQVVMRLSYNEQFF. The CDR3 DNA reads as TGCGCCAGCAGCCAGGTTGTCATGAGGCTTTCCTACAATGAGCAGTTCTTC.